What follows are 24 T cell receptor beta chains derived from one specimen sequenced in a study of T cell responses to AZD1222 COVID-19 vaccine. Some clones are missing from TCRdb's copy, which holds only in-frame ones; the method was immunoSEQ multiplex PCR. The sample records roughly 120,000 clones, more than 85% being singletons. The sequenced sample was peripheral blood, obtained 28 days after the second AZD1222 dose. These receptor sequences come from an adult who received the AZD1222 COVID-19 vaccine.

The V call is TRBV27, the J call TRBJ2-2; TRBD2 is a possible D gene (6 bases). Germline CDR1 and CDR2: MNHEY and SMNVEV (reference sequence). There are 13 residues in the CDR3. V gave up 6 bases and J gave up 8 bases, with 13 bases separating them. CDR3 sequence (DNA): TGTGCCAGCAGATTCGGGACTTCGGGGGAGCTGTTTTTT. The encoded protein is CASRFGTSGELFF.

This chain joins TRBV10-3 and TRBJ2-2; 8 bases agree with TRBD1. Germline V gene data show CDR1 as ENHRY and CDR2 as SYGVKD. This CDR3 spans 16 amino acids. V shed 3 bases, J shed 3 bases, and the junction held 6 bases outside the gene matches. The chain's CDR3 is CAISEQSQGDTGELFF. CDR3 DNA sequence: TGTGCCATCAGTGAACAATCACAGGGGGACACCGGGGAGCTGTTTTTT.

The CDR3 region is CASSRDRGLYGDTQYF. The DNA for the CDR3 is TGTGCCAGTAGTCGGGACAGGGGATTATACGGGGATACGCAGTATTTT. The chain recombines TRBV19 with TRBJ2-3; 10 nucleotides align to TRBD1. This CDR3 comprises 16 residues. The trim removed 5 bases at V and 6 bases at J, leaving 11 bases unmatched. Germline values: CDR1 LNHDA, CDR2 SQIVND (reference sequence).

This rearrangement joins TRBV6-2 or TRBV6-3 to TRBJ2-1; D is uncertain. The CDR3 covers 13 residues. Germline V lookup: CDR1 MNHEY, CDR2 SVGEGT. Trimming shortened V by 3 bases and J by 4 bases, and 7 bases separated the two germline ends. CDR3 amino acids: CASSYQQYNEQFF. The CDR3 DNA sequence: TGTGCCAGCAGTTATCAACAGTACAATGAGCAGTTCTTC.

The chain combines TRBV2 with TRBJ1-2, with D tentatively TRBD1 (5 bases). Germline loops: CDR1 SNHLY, CDR2 FYNNEI. Trimming took 8 bases from V and 4 from J, leaving 14 bases between them. The CDR3 length is 13 residues. CDR3 in amino acids: CASGRDPSYGYTF. The CDR3 DNA reads TGTGCCAGCGGACGGGACCCCTCCTATGGCTACACCTTC.

The chain has TRBV4-2 and TRBJ1-1; 9 bases agree with TRBD1. The J segment lost 0 bases and the V segment lost 1 base, leaving 6 bases of the junction unmatched. The germline CDR1 and CDR2 sequences are LGHNA and YNFKEQ. This CDR3 is built from 17 residues. CDR3 DNA sequence: TGTGCCAGCAGCCAAGTGAAGGGGGACAGGGTGAACACTGAAGCTTTCTTT. Translated, it gives CASSQVKGDRVNTEAFF.

Comments on this clone: The same CDR3 arises from other DNA sequences in this sample as well. The chain recombines TRBV28 with TRBJ1-2; D unresolved. V lost 1 base and J 6 bases, leaving 6 bases between the germline ends. CDR1 is MDHEN, CDR2 SYDVKM, per germline. CDR3 size: 12 residues. This CDR3 is CASSLLGNGYTF. For the CDR3, the DNA is TGTGCCAGCAGTTTATTGGGGAATGGCTACACCTTC.

V gene TRBV6-5 combines with J gene TRBJ2-3, with 10 nucleotides matching TRBD2. The V gene end was trimmed by 6 bases and the J gene end by 2 bases; junction bases not matched to a gene: 5. This CDR3 region has 15 residues. Germline CDR1 is MNHEY and CDR2 is SVGAGI. CDR3 region: CASSLSGRYTDTQYF. The CDR3 DNA reads TGTGCCAGCAGCCTTAGCGGGAGGTACACAGATACGCAGTATTTT.

This clone was detected once. The V and J genes are TRBV11-2 and TRBJ2-3; 9 positions agree with TRBD2. V shed 1 base and J 7 bases; nucleotides not matched to a gene: 3. Germline values: CDR1 SGHAT, CDR2 FQNNGV. The CDR3 is 14 residues long. CDR3 nucleotides: TGTGCCAGCAGCTTAGTAGCGGGGGAGTATACGCAGTATTTT. Its protein is CASSLVAGEYTQYF. Using reference TRBV11-2 and TRBJ2-3 for the parts outside the CDR3, the full variable domain is EAGVAQSPRYKIIEKRQSVAFWCNPISGHATLYWYQQILGQGPKLLIQFQNNGVVDDSQLPKDRFSAERLKGVDSTLKIQPAKLEDSAVYLCASSLVAGEYTQYFGPGTRLTVL.

The chain recombines TRBV12-3 or TRBV12-4 with TRBJ1-1; D ambiguous. The ends were cut back, 1 base at V and 4 bases at J, with 7 bases in the middle. The CDR3 loop spans 13 amino acids. CDR3 in DNA: TGTGCCAGCAGTTTAGGGGCAGGCACTGAAGCTTTCTTT. It translates to CASSLGAGTEAFF.

This clone was seen a few times. CDR3 nucleotide sequence: TGTGCCAGCAGCTTATTTGGGACTGATTCCTACGAGCAGTACTTC. This codes for CASSLFGTDSYEQYF. The V call is TRBV7-2, the J call TRBJ2-7; D is perhaps TRBD2 (6 bases). The V and J ends lost 2 bases and 1 base respectively, with 12 bases between them. Germline-derived CDR1 and CDR2 are SGHTA and FQGNSA. This CDR3 has 15 amino acids.

The chain uses TRBV19 and TRBJ2-1, with a weak D call TRBD1 (6 bases). The V end was cut by 5 bases, the J end by 15 bases, with 17 bases between. Germline CDR1 reads LNHDA; CDR2 reads SQIVND (reference sequence). This CDR3 contains 12 residues. The CDR3 is CASSPRTDLRFF. CDR3 DNA: TGTGCCAGTAGTCCCCGGACAGACCTTCGGTTCTTC.

The CDR3 is CATSRAESEAFF. The CDR3 region has the DNA TGTGCCACCAGCAGAGCCGAGTCTGAAGCTTTCTTT. V gene TRBV15 combines with J gene TRBJ1-1; D is uncertain. V was trimmed by 1 base and J by 6 bases, leaving 6 bases between them. The CDR3 has 12 residues. Germline V lookup: CDR1 LNHNV, CDR2 YYDKDF (reference sequence). The full variable domain, in which reference TRBV15 and TRBJ1-1 provide the parts outside the CDR3, is DAMVIQNPRYQVTQFGKPVTLSCSQTLNHNVMYWYQQKSSQAPKLLFHYYDKDFNNEADTPDNFQSRRPNTSFCFLDIRSPGLGDTAMYLCATSRAESEAFFGQGTRLTVV.

The rearrangement joins TRBV4-1 to TRBJ2-1; no reliable D call. V was clipped by 1 base and J by 5 bases, with 6 bases between them. The CDR3 is 13 amino acids. Germline lookup yields CDR1 MGHRA and CDR2 YSYEKL. The CDR3 loop reads CASSQGSNNEQFF. Here the CDR3 DNA reads TGCGCCAGCAGCCAAGGGAGTAACAATGAGCAGTTCTTC.

The V call is TRBV19, the J call TRBJ1-1; D may be TRBD1 (5 bases). Germline V gene sequence: CDR1 LNHDA, CDR2 SQIVND (reference sequence). The CDR3 extends over 14 amino acids. V was trimmed by 2 bases and J by 6 bases, leaving 13 bases between them. CDR3 sequence: CASSISVGAAEAFF. The CDR3 DNA follows: TGTGCCAGTAGTATATCTGTTGGGGCCGCTGAAGCTTTCTTT.

The chain is built from TRBV11-2 and TRBJ2-5; TRBD2 matches 7 bases. The CDR3 has 14 residues. Germline V lookup: CDR1 SGHAT, CDR2 FQNNGV. The J segment lost 5 bases and the V segment lost 5 bases, leaving 8 bases of the junction unmatched. CDR3 bases: TGTGCCAGCAGCCAGCGCGGGAGAGGGGAGACCCAGTACTTC. Its protein is CASSQRGRGETQYF.

This sequence joins TRBV24-1 and TRBJ2-3, with D perhaps matching TRBD2 (5 bases). V was cut by 3 bases and J by 4 bases, with 13 bases left in between. Germline V lookup: CDR1 KGHDR, CDR2 SFDVKD. This CDR3 is 15 amino acids long. The CDR3 region is CATSDPREVPDTQYF. The CDR3 region has the DNA TGTGCCACCAGTGATCCCCGGGAAGTCCCAGATACGCAGTATTTT.

J is TRBJ2-7 and V is TRBV28, with 14 bases that match TRBD2. V dropped 5 bases and J dropped 3; count of bases not matched to a gene: 3. From germline, CDR1 is MDHEN and CDR2 SYDVKM. The CDR3 contains 15 residues. In DNA, the CDR3 is TGTGCCAGCAGTCCCGGGACTAGCGGGAGCTACGAGCAGTACTTC. Its translation is CASSPGTSGSYEQYF.

V usage is TRBV6-1 and J usage is TRBJ1-5; D remains unclear. Germline CDR1 is MNHNS and CDR2 is SASEGT. V lost 2 bases to trimming and J lost 4 bases, with 6 bases between them. The CDR3 is 13 residues long. The CDR3 spells CASSEQDNQPQHF. The CDR3, as DNA: TGTGCCAGCAGTGAACAGGATAATCAGCCCCAGCATTTT.

The chain combines TRBV6-6 with TRBJ2-5; no definite D call. V lost 3 bases and J lost 7, with 12 bases in between. Germline V gene sequence: CDR1 MNHNY, CDR2 SVGAGI (reference sequence). The length of the CDR3 is 13 residues. CDR3 DNA sequence: TGTGCCAGCAGTTATGGTGTTGCAGGGACCCAGTACTTC. Residues: CASSYGVAGTQYF.

For the CDR3, the DNA is TGTGCCAGCAGTTTGAAGCCAGATACGCAGTATTTT. Protein product: CASSLKPDTQYF. This chain uses TRBV27 with TRBJ2-3; D call uncertain. Germline V gene sequence: CDR1 MNHEY, CDR2 SMNVEV (reference sequence). The V end lost 3 bases, the J end lost 4 bases, and 5 bases lay between the germline ends. The length of the CDR3 is 12 residues.

This clone was detected only once. This chain links TRBV7-8 with TRBJ1-2; the match to TRBD1 covers 8 bases. This CDR3 is built from 16 residues. After removal of 1 base from V and 8 bases from J, the junction contained 12 bases not matched to a gene. Germline CDR1 and CDR2: SGHVS and FQNEAQ. The CDR3 DNA follows: TGTGCCAGCAGCTTAGGTACAGGGGGACCGACGGAAGGCTACACCTTC. It is translated as CASSLGTGGPTEGYTF.

The V and J genes are TRBV7-2 and TRBJ1-3; TRBD1 agrees at 7 bases. Germline V CDR1 and CDR2: SGHTA, FQGNSA. The trim removed 5 bases at V and 4 bases at J, leaving 8 bases unmatched. The CDR3 covers 15 residues. This CDR3 reads CASSPYRGSGNTIYF. DNA for the CDR3: TGTGCCAGCAGCCCGTACAGGGGTTCAGGAAACACCATATATTTT.

V gene TRBV18 combines with J gene TRBJ2-7; 7 bases are a match to TRBD2. This CDR3 region has 14 residues. V gave up 6 bases and J gave up 2 bases; unmatched junction bases: 7. Per germline, CDR1 KGHSH and CDR2 LQKENI. The CDR3 loop reads CASSSGGIPYEQYF. The CDR3, as DNA: TGTGCCAGCTCTTCGGGGGGAATACCCTACGAGCAGTACTTC.